The clone carrying this T cell receptor beta chain has a single count. This record comes from a study of blood T cell repertoires in COVID-19. Clones were sequenced by immunoSEQ multiplex PCR, and TCRdb holds only the in-frame ones, with some missing. The table lists more than 60,000 clones, 90% of them singletons. Germline V gives CDR1 MNHEY, CDR2 SVGEGT. V was clipped by 1 base and J by 2 bases, with 9 bases between them. The CDR3 is 15 residues long. The rearrangement uses TRBV6-2 or TRBV6-3 and TRBJ1-5; a weak D match, TRBD1 (6 bases). The clonotype comes from a man aged 50 to 60 with acute or convalescent COVID-19. Sequencing was done on a sample of peripheral blood. The CDR3 DNA sequence: TGTGCCAGCAGTTACTTACAGGGTGGCAATCAGCCCCAGCATTTT. Translated: CASSYLQGGNQPQHF.